One and the same sample provided the 8 T cell receptor beta chains below, sequenced in a study of blood T cell repertoires in COVID-19. Some clones are missing from TCRdb's copy, which holds only in-frame ones; the method was immunoSEQ multiplex PCR. Among 80,000 to 95,000 clones listed, 85% were seen once. Sequenced: peripheral blood. Receptor source: a man at least 80 years old with acute or convalescent COVID-19.

The V gene is TRBV6-5, the J gene TRBJ2-7; possibly TRBD2 for D (5 bases). V was pared by 2 bases and J by 7 bases, with 18 bases between. The germline CDR1 and CDR2 sequences are MNHEY and SVGAGI. This CDR3 is built from 15 residues. The CDR3, as DNA: TGTGCCAGCAGTTACAGTGGTCAGCGCGGCGGGGAGCAGTACTTC. Protein: CASSYSGQRGGEQYF.

The rearrangement joins TRBV24-1 to TRBJ1-5; D remains ambiguous. The CDR3 is made up of 14 amino acids. V gave up 0 bases and J gave up 11 bases, with 13 bases separating them. Germline lookup yields CDR1 KGHDR and CDR2 SFDVKD. In nucleotides, the CDR3 is TGTGCCACCAGTGATTTGAACAGTGAATCAGCCCAGCATTTT. Protein: CATSDLNSESAQHF.

Only one count was recorded for this clone. This chain joins TRBV19 and TRBJ2-7; TRBD1 matches at 9 bases. The CDR3 consists of 14 residues. Losses at the gene ends were 9 bases for V and 5 bases for J; bases not matched to a gene: 11. The germline gives CDR1 LNHDA, CDR2 SQIVND (reference sequence). Here the CDR3 DNA reads TGTGCCAGCACAACCGGACAGGGGACCCACGAGCAGTACTTC. It codes for CASTTGQGTHEQYF.

The J gene is TRBJ1-3, the V gene TRBV9; 8 bases match TRBD1. CDR1 is SGDLS, CDR2 YYNGEE, per germline. The length of the CDR3 is 16 residues. V gave up 3 bases and J gave up 1 base; unmatched junction bases: 6. The CDR3 region is CASSGGQASSGNTIYF. CDR3 nucleotide sequence: TGTGCCAGCAGCGGGGGACAGGCGTCTTCTGGAAACACCATATATTTT.

The gene calls are TRBV15 and TRBJ2-7, with a possible D match to TRBD1 (6 bases). The V end lost 3 bases, the J end lost 6 bases, and 18 bases lay between the germline ends. The CDR3 contains 15 residues. CDR1 is LNHNV and CDR2 is YYDKDF in the germline V gene (reference sequence). Written as DNA, the CDR3 is TGTGCCACCAGCAGCCCCCGGGACACCCGTGTCGAGCAGTACTTC. Amino acids: CATSSPRDTRVEQYF.

J is TRBJ2-3 and V is TRBV28; a weak D match, TRBD2 (5 bases). The CDR3 loop spans 12 amino acids. Germline V CDR1 and CDR2: MDHEN, SYDVKM. V was pared by 5 bases and J by 10 bases, with 13 bases between. CDR3 DNA sequence: TGTGCCAGCAGTGAGGGTCTGAAGGCGCAGTATTTT. Its translation: CASSEGLKAQYF.

This clone appeared a single time. This sequence joins TRBV3-1 (or the pseudogene TRBV3-2) and TRBJ2-1, with 7 bases aligning to TRBD2. This CDR3 has 13 amino acids. Per germline, CDR1 LGHDT and CDR2 YNNKEL (reference sequence). Trimming at V came to 7 bases and at J to 6 bases, leaving 6 bases not matched to a gene. DNA for the CDR3: TGTGCCAGCAATGGTGGGGGGGGCAATGAGCAGTTCTTC. Translation: CASNGGGGNEQFF.

This CDR3 reads CASSVRWESNQPQHF. The CDR3 coding sequence is TGTGCCAGCTCGGTTCGGTGGGAGAGCAATCAGCCCCAGCATTTT. The chain has TRBV18 and TRBJ1-5; no firm D call. V was pared by 6 bases and J by 1 base, with 13 bases between. Germline CDR1 and CDR2: KGHSH and LQKENI. The CDR3 totals 15 residues.